The 28 T cell receptor beta chains below come from one sample, sequenced in a study of blood T cell repertoires in COVID-19. Sequencing used immunoSEQ multiplex PCR; TCRdb keeps in-frame clones, though not all of them. The table lists approximately 100,000 clones, 80% to 90% of them singletons, with roughly 3% in the top ten. The sample consisted of PBMCs or T cells enriched from blood (not recorded which). All receptors derive from a woman aged 50 to 60 who had recovered from COVID-19.

This clone came up once. This chain uses TRBV5-6 with TRBJ2-2; 9 bases align to TRBD2. V gave up 4 bases and J gave up 5 bases; unmatched junction bases: 6. Germline loops: CDR1 SGHDT, CDR2 YYEEEE. This CDR3 has 15 residues. CDR3 sequence (DNA): TGTGCCAGCAGCCTAGGGCTAGCGGGAACCGGGGAGCTGTTTTTT. It is translated as CASSLGLAGTGELFF.

This chain connects TRBV2 to TRBJ1-4; D is unresolved. Germline V gene lookup returns CDR1 SNHLY and CDR2 FYNNEI. V was pared by 6 bases and J by 5 bases, with 7 bases between. There are 12 residues in the CDR3. The CDR3 spells CASRQSNEKLFF. The DNA for the CDR3 is TGTGCCAGCAGACAGAGCAATGAAAAACTGTTTTTT. The full variable domain, with the rest looked up from reference TRBV2 and TRBJ1-4, is EPEVTQTPSHQVTQMGQEVILRCVPISNHLYFYWYRQILGQKVEFLVSFYNNEISEKSEIFDDQFSVERPDGSNFTLKIRSTKLEDSAMYFCASRQSNEKLFFGSGTQLSVL.

V and J are TRBV5-8 and TRBJ1-2; the D is unclear. The CDR3 contains 12 residues. CDR1 and CDR2 from the germline V gene are SGHTS and YDEGEE. The V and J ends lost 3 bases and 3 bases respectively, with 6 bases between them. The CDR3 sequence is CASSWEDYGYTF. The DNA of the CDR3 is TGTGCCAGCAGCTGGGAGGACTATGGCTACACCTTC.

This rearrangement joins TRBV24-1 to TRBJ2-1; 9 bases align to TRBD1. The CDR3 loop spans 15 amino acids. Trimming at V came to 5 bases and at J to 9 bases, leaving 10 bases not matched to a gene. Germline lookup yields CDR1 KGHDR and CDR2 SFDVKD. The CDR3 DNA is TGTGCCACCAGTGCGATACCGGGACAGGGAGGTGAGCAGTTCTTC. Translating it yields CATSAIPGQGGEQFF.

This clone was recorded only once. The chain employs TRBV27 and TRBJ2-2; TRBD2 is a possible D gene (6 bases). The CDR3 has 14 amino acids. The V and J ends lost 1 base and 4 bases respectively, with 7 bases between them. Germline values: CDR1 MNHEY, CDR2 SMNVEV (reference sequence). The CDR3 nucleotides are TGTGCCAGCAGTTTATGGGGAGGCACCGGGGAGCTGTTTTTT. It translates to CASSLWGGTGELFF.

The chain joins TRBV5-1 to TRBJ2-2; 11 bases are shared with TRBD2. With 4 bases clipped from V and 4 bases from J, the junction kept 9 bases outside the gene matches. The CDR3 length is 17 residues. CDR1 is SGHRS, CDR2 YFSETQ, per germline. For the CDR3, the DNA is TGCGCCAGCAGCCTAATCCAACTAGCGGGAGCCACCGGGGAGCTGTTTTTT. Translating gives CASSLIQLAGATGELFF.

J is TRBJ2-4 and V is TRBV7-9, with TRBD2 identical over 8 bases. Germline V gene data show CDR1 as SEHNR and CDR2 as FQNEAQ (reference sequence). J gave up 9 bases and V 2 bases, and 3 bases lay outside the gene matches. The CDR3 has 13 residues. The DNA of the CDR3 is TGTGCCAGCAGCTTACTAGCGGGTGGCATTCAGTACTTC. Protein product: CASSLLAGGIQYF.

V gene TRBV18 combines with J gene TRBJ1-3; D gene uncertain. V gave up 2 bases and J gave up 2 bases, with 7 bases separating them. The CDR3 totals 14 residues. Germline values: CDR1 KGHSH, CDR2 LQKENI. CDR3 region: CASSPGGTGNTIYF. CDR3 coding DNA: TGTGCCAGCTCACCAGGCGGGACTGGAAACACCATATATTTT.

The V gene is TRBV7-2, the J gene TRBJ1-6, with D perhaps matching TRBD1 (6 bases). The germline V gene encodes CDR1 SGHTA and CDR2 FQGNSA. The CDR3 runs 14 residues. Trimming cost V 5 bases and J 7 bases, with 12 bases left between them. CDR3 DNA sequence: TGTGCCAGCAGCCAAAGACAGGACAATTCACCCCTCCACTTT. It is translated as CASSQRQDNSPLHF.

V gene TRBV30 combines with J gene TRBJ2-1, with 11 bases aligning to TRBD2. J gave up 10 bases and V 5 bases, and 22 bases lay outside the gene matches. CDR1 and CDR2 (germline): GTSNPN, SVGIG (reference sequence). There are 18 residues in the CDR3. CDR3 in DNA: TGTGCCTGGGGAAGGAGGGGATTTACACTAGCGGGAGAAAGGGAGCAGTTCTTC. This gives the protein CAWGRRGFTLAGEREQFF.

The gene calls are TRBV3-1 (or the pseudogene TRBV3-2) and TRBJ1-4, with D perhaps matching TRBD1 (5 bases). CDR3 length: 14 residues. V lost 0 bases, J lost 7 bases, and 9 bases lay in between. Germline V gene sequence: CDR1 LGHDT, CDR2 YNNKEL (reference sequence). DNA of the CDR3: TGTGCCAGCAGCCAAGACAGGGTACGTGAAAAACTGTTTTTT. This gives the protein CASSQDRVREKLFF.

The gene calls are TRBV11-2 and TRBJ1-2; D remains unclear. Germline CDR1 is SGHAT and CDR2 is FQNNGV. This CDR3 is 14 amino acids long. Deletions cut 3 bases from V and 8 bases from J, with 16 bases between. For the CDR3, the DNA is TGTGCCAGCAGCTTGGACGGCGGGAGCGGCGGCTACACCTTC. This codes for CASSLDGGSGGYTF.

For the CDR3, the DNA is TGTGCCAGCAGTGCCCGGGCCACAGGCGCTGAAGCTTTCTTT. Translating it yields CASSARATGAEAFF. V and J are TRBV2 and TRBJ1-1, with a tentative D call TRBD1 (5 bases). The germline gives CDR1 SNHLY, CDR2 FYNNEI. The CDR3 spans 14 residues. Trimming cost V 4 bases and J 6 bases, with 15 bases left between them.

The chain joins TRBV7-8 to TRBJ1-2; D is perhaps TRBD1 (6 bases). CDR3 size: 20 residues. The germline V and J ends were trimmed by 5 bases and 0 bases, with 28 bases remaining between them. Germline V CDR1 and CDR2: SGHVS, FQNEAQ. CDR3 nucleotide sequence: TGTGCCAGCAGCATTAACGTACAGGTCTTGGCGGGGGCCGCTAACTATGGCTACACCTTC. Its translation is CASSINVQVLAGAANYGYTF.

The chain combines TRBV7-3 with TRBJ2-2, with D possibly TRBD2 on 7 matching bases. The CDR3 sequence is 15 residues long. Germline V gene lookup returns CDR1 SGHTA and CDR2 FQGTGA. V was cut by 6 bases and J by 0 bases, with 11 bases left in between. DNA of the CDR3: TGTGCCAGCAGAGGGGGGGCGCCGAACACCGGGGAGCTGTTTTTT. It specifies CASRGGAPNTGELFF.

Written as DNA, the CDR3 is TGCGCCAGCAGCCAAGATTCAGGGGGAAGCTATGGCTACACCTTC. Protein product: CASSQDSGGSYGYTF. The rearrangement uses TRBV4-1 and TRBJ1-2; 7 nucleotides align to TRBD1. Germline assignment: CDR1 MGHRA and CDR2 YSYEKL. The CDR3 runs 15 residues. V lost 0 bases and J lost 4; bases outside the gene matches: 5.

As concerns this clone: The junction and the germline gene differ at one end; a read error may be behind it. This rearrangement joins TRBV7-8 to TRBJ2-1; TRBD2 matches at 10 bases. The CDR3 length is 20 residues. CDR1 is SGHVS and CDR2 is FQNEAQ in the germline V gene. The DNA of the CDR3 is TGTGCCAGCAGCCCACGACTAGCGGGCCCAAGATCCCCCTCCTCCAATGAGCAGTTCTTC. It translates to CASSPRLAGPRSPSSNEQFF. Together with reference TRBV7-8 and TRBJ2-1, the CDR3 gives the full variable domain: GAGVSQSPRYKVAKRGQDVALRCDPISGHVSLFWYQQALGQGPEFLTYFQNEAQLDKSGLPSDRFFAERPEGSVSTLKIQRTQQEDSAVYLCASSPRLAGPRSPSSNEQFFGPGTRLTVL.

The table lists this clone with a few counts. The chain recombines TRBV11-1 with TRBJ2-7; possibly TRBD1 for D (6 bases). CDR3 size: 15 residues. Germline CDR1 SGHAT, CDR2 FQDESV (reference sequence). Between the trimmed V and J ends, which lost 5 bases and 0 bases, there was a span of 14 bases. CDR3 region: CASSLLGTYSYEQYF. The CDR3 DNA is TGTGCCAGCAGCCTGCTAGGGACATACTCCTACGAGCAGTACTTC.

V gene TRBV28 combines with J gene TRBJ2-1; D gene unclear. Germline CDR1 MDHEN, CDR2 SYDVKM. The CDR3 loop spans 12 amino acids. Trimming pared 6 bases from V and 7 bases from J, leaving 10 bases between. CDR3 nucleotides: TGTGCCAGCAGCCCCGACTGGAATGAGCAGTTCTTC. Translating it yields CASSPDWNEQFF.

V gene TRBV5-4 combines with J gene TRBJ1-6; D perhaps matches TRBD1 (6 bases). The CDR3 spans 15 residues. Germline CDR1 SGHNT, CDR2 YYREEE (reference sequence). The ends were cut back, 6 bases at V and 8 bases at J, with 18 bases in the middle. The CDR3 is CASTTEGTLDSPLHF. CDR3 nucleotide sequence: TGTGCCAGCACCACCGAGGGGACACTCGATTCACCCCTCCACTTT.

The gene calls are TRBV11-3 and TRBJ1-1, with 8 bases that match TRBD1. This CDR3 has 14 amino acids. The germline V gene has CDR1 SGHNT and CDR2 YENEEA. J lost 10 bases, V lost 5 bases, and 12 bases had no gene match. The CDR3 region is CASSAGQGTVGAFF. CDR3 DNA: TGTGCCAGCAGCGCCGGACAGGGTACCGTCGGAGCTTTCTTT.

J is TRBJ1-2 and V is TRBV7-9; 10 nucleotides line up with TRBD1. J gave up 5 bases and V 4 bases, and 7 bases lay outside the gene matches. The CDR3 length is 15 residues. Germline values: CDR1 SEHNR, CDR2 FQNEAQ (reference sequence). Written as DNA, the CDR3 is TGTGCCAGCAGCTCCGACAGGGGGCCTTCGTATGGCTACACCTTC. It translates to CASSSDRGPSYGYTF.

This sequence joins TRBV7-9 and TRBJ2-5, with a weak D call TRBD1 (6 bases). Germline CDR1 is SEHNR and CDR2 is FQNEAQ (reference sequence). V lost 5 bases and J lost 5, with 15 bases in between. The CDR3 has 14 amino acids. The CDR3 here is CASSRRTERETQYF. The CDR3 DNA follows: TGTGCCAGCAGCCGGAGGACAGAGCGGGAGACCCAGTACTTC. Full variable domain (missing parts from reference TRBV7-9 and TRBJ2-5): DTGVSQNPRHKITKRGQNVTFRCDPISEHNRLYWYRQTLGQGPEFLTYFQNEAQLEKSRLLSDRFSAERPKGSFSTLEIQRTEQGDSAMYLCASSRRTERETQYFGPGTRLLVL.

J is TRBJ2-2 and V is TRBV5-1, with D perhaps matching TRBD1 (5 bases). The V end lost 0 bases, the J end lost 4 bases, and 10 bases lay between the germline ends. The CDR3 is made up of 15 amino acids. The V gene's germline CDR1 is SGHRS and CDR2 YFSETQ. The CDR3 DNA sequence: TGCGCCAGCAGCTTGGGACAGCCGGGCACCGGGGAGCTGTTTTTT. Residues: CASSLGQPGTGELFF.

The chain recombines TRBV6-5 with TRBJ2-5, with TRBD1 as a possible D gene (6 bases). This CDR3 comprises 13 residues. Trimming removed 8 bases at V and 4 bases at J, with 14 bases between. Germline V lookup: CDR1 MNHEY, CDR2 SVGAGI. Here the CDR3 DNA reads TGTGCCAGCCAGCCTTCAGGGGTAGAGACCCAGTACTTC. Protein product: CASQPSGVETQYF.

The chain is built from TRBV9 and TRBJ1-3; no firm D call. Per germline, CDR1 SGDLS and CDR2 YYNGEE. Deletions cut 4 bases from V and 8 bases from J, with 13 bases between. The CDR3 has 13 residues. The DNA of the CDR3 is TGTGCCAGCAGCACCAGCCCGGGTGACACCATATATTTT. Translating it yields CASSTSPGDTIYF.

The CDR3 bases are TGTGCCAGCACACGGACAGGGATTGAAAAACTGTTTTTT. Protein sequence: CASTRTGIEKLFF. This chain links TRBV28 with TRBJ1-4; 8 positions agree with TRBD1. Germline V gives CDR1 MDHEN, CDR2 SYDVKM. The CDR3 covers 13 residues. Germline trimming cut 7 bases from V and 7 bases from J; bases unmatched to any gene: 5.

This clone showed up just once. The chain is built from TRBV5-5 and TRBJ2-5, with D possibly being TRBD2 (6 bases). Trimming removed 4 bases at V and 3 bases at J, with 10 bases between. CDR1 is SGHKS, CDR2 YYEKEE, per germline (reference sequence). This CDR3 region has 13 residues. CDR3 in DNA: TGTGCCAGCAGCCGCGGGGTGGAAGAGACCCAGTACTTC. Amino acids: CASSRGVEETQYF.